The present T cell receptor beta chain was sequenced within a study of T cell responses to AZD1222 COVID-19 vaccine. Libraries were prepared by immunoSEQ multiplex PCR; TCRdb keeps only in-frame clonotypes and omits some of them. The sample has roughly 100,000 clones; over 75% are singletons. On this clone itself: Antigen: not known. Given the absence of the conserved phenylalanine or tryptophan at the CDR3 end, a read error is likely.

The germline V and J ends were trimmed by 6 bases and 7 bases, with 13 bases remaining between them. CDR3 length: 14 residues. Germline V gene lookup returns CDR1 MNHEY and CDR2 SVGAGI. Findings of the study overall: The repertoires were collected only after the peak T cell response. Donors were mostly white British, more females; clonal diversity possibly underestimated.

This TCR derives from an adult in good health. The chain links TRBV6-5 to TRBJ1-6; perhaps TRBD1 as D (5 bases). The material sequenced was peripheral blood, taken on day 0 of AZD1222 vaccination. The CDR3 protein is CASRDQGFNSPLHL. The DNA for the CDR3 is TGTGCCAGCAGGGATCAGGGATTCAATTCACCCCTCCACCTT.